This T cell receptor beta chain was sequenced in a study of CD8 T cells in ankylosing spondylitis. Whole-study results and caveats: Clones tied to disease were said to be significantly enriched in matched ankylosing spondylitis synovial fluid. Blood of patients with ankylosing spondylitis appeared to be characterized by a TCR beta motif of several highly homologous variants. CD8+ cells made up the disease-linked clones, which were relatively rare in peripheral blood. Some of the motif variants had earlier been found in reactive arthritis patients' fluid and blood.

On this clonotype itself: Its antigen is not known. One junction end disagrees with the germline gene, perhaps due to a read error.

From the 5' RACE reads, TCRdb called clonotypes with MiXCR, one entry per CDR3 protein. The sample lists 200,000 to 250,000 distinct CDR3 sequences, roughly a tenth occurring once. The CDR3 has 14 amino acids. From germline, CDR1 is MDHEN and CDR2 SYDVKM. The sequencing input was blood, either unsorted or a sorted T cell fraction (not recorded which). The sequence derives from a male donor with ankylosing spondylitis or in good health (not recorded which). J is TRBJ1-5 and V is TRBV28, with TRBD1 as a possible D gene (5 bases). This CDR3 reads CASSFGGSNHPQHF. CDR3 nucleotide sequence: TGTGCCAGCAGTTTTGGGGGTAGCAATCACCCCCAGCATTTT.